This T cell receptor (beta chain) derives from a study of neurological immune-mediated disorders. Study-wide findings and caveats: Clinical and MRI features did not associate with the cluster found in multiple sclerosis patients. No expanded-clone CDR3 amino acid sequence recurred across subjects, suggesting private TCR-beta repertoires.

This clonotype was observed at least ten times. The target antigen is unknown. CDR1 and CDR2 (germline): SGHRS, YFSETQ. With 0 bases removed from V and 2 bases from J, the gap between germline ends came to 11 bases. This CDR3 is built from 15 residues. Over 180 million TCR-beta sequences, together covering 15-18 subjects, were produced by every individual sequencing run that was carried out. TCRdb used MiXCR to reprocess the 5' RACE reads, holding one entry per CDR3 protein. The sample lists 54,000 or so distinct CDR3 sequences; approximately 3.5% were seen once. The sample consisted of PBMCs. The TCR comes from a woman in her 30s with multiple sclerosis. The chain combines TRBV5-1 with TRBJ2-5; TRBD1 or TRBD2 may be the D gene (5 bases each). This CDR3 reads CASSLAGGIQETQYF. DNA of the CDR3: TGCGCCAGCAGCTTGGCTGGGGGAATTCAAGAGACCCAGTACTTC.